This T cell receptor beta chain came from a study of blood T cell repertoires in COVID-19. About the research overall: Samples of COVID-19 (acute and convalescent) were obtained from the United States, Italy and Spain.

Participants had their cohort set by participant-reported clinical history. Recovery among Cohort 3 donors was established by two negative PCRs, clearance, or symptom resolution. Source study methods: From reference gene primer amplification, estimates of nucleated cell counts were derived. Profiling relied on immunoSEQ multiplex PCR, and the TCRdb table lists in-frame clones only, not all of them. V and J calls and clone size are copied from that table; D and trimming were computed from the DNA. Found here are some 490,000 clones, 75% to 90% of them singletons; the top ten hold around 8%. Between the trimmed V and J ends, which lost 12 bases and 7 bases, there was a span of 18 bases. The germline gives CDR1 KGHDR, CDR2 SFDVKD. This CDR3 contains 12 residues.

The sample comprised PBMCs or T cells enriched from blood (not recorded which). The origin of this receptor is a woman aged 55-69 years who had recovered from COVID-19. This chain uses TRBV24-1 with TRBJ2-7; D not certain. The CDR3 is CALLRHVREQYV. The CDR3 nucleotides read TGTGCCCTACTGCGGCACGTCCGGGAGCAGTACGTC.